The 27 T cell receptor beta chains below all came from one sample that was sequenced in a study of shared clonotypes between healthy human individuals. Terminally differentiated effector memory CD45RA+ cells were left out of the naive CD8 fraction, which was CD45RO-negative and positively selected for CCR7. Method: immunoSEQ multiplex PCR; TCRdb's copy keeps in-frame clones and lacks some. The data show around 2,000,000 clones, roughly 91% seen once. Material for sequencing was naive CD8+ T cells from PBMCs. Receptors originate from a man aged 18 to 29 in good health. Some clones in this sample may be carry-over from other donors' samples.

This chain links TRBV9 with TRBJ2-3; 7 bases fit TRBD1. The CDR3 has 16 residues. V dropped 4 bases and J dropped 4; count of bases not matched to a gene: 12. Germline V gene sequence: CDR1 SGDLS, CDR2 YYNGEE. DNA of the CDR3: TGTGCCAGCAGCCTACGAGGGGGCTTGGGGGCAGATACGCAGTATTTT. Its protein is CASSLRGGLGADTQYF.

The DNA for the CDR3 is TGTGCCAGCAGCTTACCCGGGACAGGGGGTAACGAGCAGTACTTC. Translated, it gives CASSLPGTGGNEQYF. The V gene is TRBV7-9, the J gene TRBJ2-7; 11 bases align to TRBD1. Germline CDR1 SEHNR, CDR2 FQNEAQ (reference sequence). This CDR3 comprises 15 residues. J was trimmed by 5 bases and V by 2 bases; bases with no gene match: 5. The full variable domain, with the rest looked up from reference TRBV7-9 and TRBJ2-7, is DTGVSQNPRHKITKRGQNVTFRCDPISEHNRLYWYRQTLGQGPEFLTYFQNEAQLEKSRLLSDRFSAERPKGSFSTLEIQRTEQGDSAMYLCASSLPGTGGNEQYFGPGTRLTVT.

The J gene is TRBJ2-7, the V gene TRBV7-6; D possibly corresponds to TRBD2 (7 bases). The ends were cut back, 1 base at V and 1 base at J, with 11 bases in the middle. CDR1 and CDR2 from the germline V gene are SGHVS and FNYEAQ. The CDR3 is 15 amino acids. CDR3 in DNA: TGTGCCAGCAGCTTAGGGCGGGGGCTATCCTACGAGCAGTACTTC. Encoded protein: CASSLGRGLSYEQYF. The full variable domain, its missing parts supplied by reference TRBV7-6 and TRBJ2-7, is GAGVSQSPRYKVTKRGQDVALRCDPISGHVSLYWYRQALGQGPEFLTYFNYEAQQDKSGLPNDRFSAERPEGSISTLTIQRTEQRDSAMYRCASSLGRGLSYEQYFGPGTRLTVT.

The table lists this clone with a count of one. V gene TRBV7-8 combines with J gene TRBJ2-1; 10 bases match TRBD1. The CDR3 is made up of 12 amino acids. V shed 5 bases and J 15 bases; nucleotides not matched to a gene: 7. Germline V CDR1 and CDR2: SGHVS, FQNEAQ. CDR3 amino acids: CASSEDRGPGFF. The CDR3 nucleotides read TGTGCCAGCAGCGAAGACAGGGGGCCAGGGTTCTTC.

The chain employs TRBV9 and TRBJ2-1; TRBD2 might be the D (5 bases). The CDR3 extends over 15 amino acids. The V gene lost 0 bases and the J gene lost 8 bases, with 15 bases spanning the gap. The germline gives CDR1 SGDLS, CDR2 YYNGEE. In DNA, the CDR3 is TGTGCCAGCAGCGTAGATGGGCCCTGGGGAGATGAGCAGTTCTTC. Amino acid sequence: CASSVDGPWGDEQFF.

The rearrangement joins TRBV15 to TRBJ2-1; D unclear. Trimming removed 0 bases at V and 10 bases at J, with 7 bases between. This CDR3 spans 12 amino acids. Germline values: CDR1 LNHNV, CDR2 YYDKDF (reference sequence). The chain's CDR3 is CATSRETTEQFF. DNA of the CDR3: TGTGCCACCAGCAGAGAGACGACGGAGCAGTTCTTC.

The chain couples TRBV11-2 to TRBJ1-1; D uncertain. The V and J ends lost 6 bases and 3 bases respectively, with 23 bases between them. This CDR3 is built from 17 residues. Looked up from germline, CDR1 is SGHAT and CDR2 is FQNNGV. Written as DNA, the CDR3 is TGTGCCAGCAGTTATGTGTTCCCTAAGCGGTTTGACACTGAAGCTTTCTTT. This gives the protein CASSYVFPKRFDTEAFF.

Only one count was recorded for this clone. The chain joins TRBV7-2 to TRBJ1-2, with 7 bases fitting TRBD1. The ends lost 2 bases at V and 1 base at J; junction bases unmatched: 7. This CDR3 region has 16 residues. The germline V gene encodes CDR1 SGHTA and CDR2 FQGNSA. The CDR3 bases are TGTGCCAGCAGCTTAAGAACAGGGGCGTTTAACTATGGCTACACCTTC. Translating gives CASSLRTGAFNYGYTF.

J is TRBJ1-1 and V is TRBV15; no clear D gene. The CDR3 is 14 residues long. The germline V gene encodes CDR1 LNHNV and CDR2 YYDKDF (reference sequence). V was clipped by 5 bases and J by 0 bases, with 10 bases between them. The DNA of the CDR3 is TGTGCCACCAGCCCCAGACGGGTGAACACTGAAGCTTTCTTT. This codes for CATSPRRVNTEAFF.

This chain joins TRBV11-2 and TRBJ2-7; D may be TRBD1 (5 bases). Germline assignment: CDR1 SGHAT and CDR2 FQNNGV. The length of the CDR3 is 16 residues. The V end was cut by 1 base, the J end by 5 bases, with 18 bases between. The CDR3 coding sequence is TGTGCCAGCAGCTTAGTGTTCATAGGGGTAATCCACGAGCAGTACTTC. Protein sequence: CASSLVFIGVIHEQYF.

J is TRBJ2-7 and V is TRBV5-1; 10 nucleotides line up with TRBD1. The trim removed 2 bases at V and 6 bases at J, leaving 14 bases unmatched. The CDR3 runs to 17 residues. Per germline, CDR1 SGHRS and CDR2 YFSETQ. CDR3 bases: TGCGCCAGCAGCTTTAACTTAGGGACAGGGGACGACGGCGAGCAGTACTTC. It translates to CASSFNLGTGDDGEQYF.

V is TRBV7-9 and J is TRBJ1-1; 7 bases are a match to TRBD1. The germline V gene has CDR1 SEHNR and CDR2 FQNEAQ (reference sequence). The CDR3 spans 12 residues. The junction had 1 base not matched to a gene; V was cut back by 2 bases and J by 7 bases. The CDR3: CASSLQGDEAFF. The DNA of the CDR3 is TGTGCCAGCAGCTTACAGGGGGATGAAGCTTTCTTT.

This sequence joins TRBV5-1 and TRBJ2-5; 14 bases align to TRBD2. Germline V CDR1 and CDR2: SGHRS, YFSETQ. V shed 0 bases and J 5 bases; nucleotides not matched to a gene: 6. The CDR3 spans 17 residues. CDR3 in DNA: TGCGCCAGCAGCTTGGGACTAGCGGGAGGGCCTGACGAGACCCAGTACTTC. Translating gives CASSLGLAGGPDETQYF. The variable domain in full, with the rest retrieved from reference TRBV5-1 and TRBJ2-5, is KAGVTQTPRYLIKTRGQQVTLSCSPISGHRSVSWYQQTPGQGLQFLFEYFSETQRNKGNFPGRFSGRQFSNSRSEMNVSTLELGDSALYLCASSLGLAGGPDETQYFGPGTRLLVL.

The rearrangement joins TRBV27 to TRBJ1-1; 8 bases fit TRBD1. The V segment lost 5 bases and the J segment 7 bases; nucleotides outside the gene matches: 3. The CDR3 consists of 12 residues. From germline, CDR1 is MNHEY and CDR2 SMNVEV (reference sequence). CDR3 in amino acids: CASSDDRGEAFF. CDR3 DNA: TGTGCCAGCAGTGACGACAGGGGTGAAGCTTTCTTT.

The chain carries TRBV5-1 and TRBJ2-1; D is possibly TRBD2 (6 bases). Trimming shortened V by 3 bases and J by 3 bases, and 13 bases separated the two germline ends. Germline V CDR1 and CDR2: SGHRS, YFSETQ. The CDR3 contains 15 residues. The CDR3 loop reads CASSSLALYYNEQFF. In DNA, the CDR3 is TGCGCCAGCAGCTCTCTAGCGCTCTACTACAATGAGCAGTTCTTC.

The chain links TRBV11-2 to TRBJ2-1; no clear D gene. Per germline, CDR1 SGHAT and CDR2 FQNNGV. V was trimmed by 1 base and J by 9 bases, leaving 10 bases between them. CDR3 length: 13 residues. DNA for the CDR3: TGTGCCAGCAGCTTAGGGAGCCTACTTGAGCAGTTCTTC. Translating it yields CASSLGSLLEQFF.

V usage is TRBV6-6 and J usage is TRBJ2-7; D gene ambiguous. Trimming left V 0 bases short and J 5 bases short, with 11 bases between. CDR3 length: 14 amino acids. Looked up from germline, CDR1 is MNHNY and CDR2 is SVGAGI (reference sequence). This CDR3 is CASSYSDRSHEQYF. Written as DNA, the CDR3 is TGTGCCAGCAGTTACTCAGATAGGTCCCACGAGCAGTACTTC.

The rearrangement uses TRBV7-6 and TRBJ2-7, with D perhaps matching TRBD1 (6 bases). V was trimmed by 5 bases and J by 6 bases, leaving 14 bases between them. Germline V gene sequence: CDR1 SGHVS, CDR2 FNYEAQ. CDR3 length equals 13 residues. The CDR3 loop reads CASSRSTGTEQYF. For the CDR3, the DNA is TGTGCCAGCAGCCGGAGTACAGGGACCGAGCAGTACTTC.

The chain carries TRBV27 and TRBJ1-2, with D unresolved. V gave up 5 bases and J gave up 0 bases, with 16 bases separating them. This CDR3 comprises 16 residues. Germline-derived CDR1 and CDR2 are MNHEY and SMNVEV (reference sequence). CDR3 DNA: TGTGCCAGCAGTCCGAGGACTCCCTGGGCTAACTATGGCTACACCTTC. It is translated as CASSPRTPWANYGYTF.

Written as DNA, the CDR3 is TGTGCCAGCAGTTTATGGGGGACTAGCGCTACCTACGAGCAGTACTTC. This codes for CASSLWGTSATYEQYF. The rearrangement joins TRBV28 to TRBJ2-7; 10 nucleotides agree with TRBD2. The CDR3 consists of 16 residues. V shed 0 bases, J shed 2 bases, and the junction held 4 bases outside the gene matches. The germline V gene encodes CDR1 MDHEN and CDR2 SYDVKM.

The CDR3 is CASSFSGSADTQYF. CDR3 sequence (DNA): TGTGCCAGCAGCTTTAGCGGGAGTGCGGATACGCAGTATTTT. The V and J genes are TRBV9 and TRBJ2-3, with 9 nucleotides matching TRBD2. Trimming removed 4 bases from V and 6 bases from J; junction bases left unmatched: 6. The germline CDR1 and CDR2 sequences are SGDLS and YYNGEE. This CDR3 has 14 amino acids.

The gene calls are TRBV28 and TRBJ2-7; the D gene is possibly TRBD1 (6 bases). The ends were cut back, 4 bases at V and 3 bases at J, with 19 bases in the middle. The germline CDR1 and CDR2 sequences are MDHEN and SYDVKM. This CDR3 is built from 16 residues. The CDR3 loop is CASSSFFRGSSYEQYF. DNA of the CDR3: TGTGCCAGCAGTTCCTTCTTCAGGGGTAGTAGCTACGAGCAGTACTTC.

This chain uses TRBV30 with TRBJ2-1; 10 nucleotides match TRBD1. This CDR3 region has 16 residues. V trimming: 2 bases; J trimming: 7 bases; junction bases outside the gene matches: 11. Germline assignment: CDR1 GTSNPN and CDR2 SVGIG (reference sequence). The CDR3 sequence is CAWSHWRDRGGNEQFF. The CDR3 DNA reads TGTGCCTGGAGTCATTGGAGGGACAGGGGCGGTAATGAGCAGTTCTTC.

The rearrangement links TRBV4-1 to TRBJ2-5, with 7 bases identical to TRBD2. CDR3 size: 15 residues. J was trimmed by 5 bases and V by 4 bases; bases with no gene match: 10. The V gene's germline CDR1 is MGHRA and CDR2 YSYEKL. As DNA, the CDR3 is TGCGCCAGCAGCCCCCGGTCGGGGGGATACGAGACCCAGTACTTC. Protein product: CASSPRSGGYETQYF.

The genes are TRBV5-6 and TRBJ1-2; tentative D call: TRBD1 (6 bases). The CDR3 sequence is 13 residues long. The V gene's germline CDR1 is SGHDT and CDR2 YYEEEE. V was shortened by 0 bases and J by 8 bases, with 11 bases between the two germline ends. CDR3 nucleotides: TGTGCCAGCAGCTTGGCCGTGACAGGAGGCTACACCTTC. Protein sequence: CASSLAVTGGYTF.

As to this clone: This specimen includes other DNA sequences encoding the same CDR3. The chain links TRBV27 to TRBJ2-7; no reliable D call. In germline, CDR1 is MNHEY, CDR2 SMNVEV (reference sequence). Between the trimmed V and J ends, which lost 3 bases and 2 bases, there was a span of 8 bases. The CDR3 consists of 13 residues. CDR3 region: CASSLSRTYEQYF. CDR3 nucleotides: TGTGCCAGCAGTTTGAGCAGGACCTACGAGCAGTACTTC.

The chain couples TRBV4-3 to TRBJ1-5, with D perhaps matching TRBD1 (5 bases). CDR1 and CDR2 (germline): LGHNA, YSLEER. The ends were cut back, 4 bases at V and 2 bases at J, with 12 bases in the middle. The length of the CDR3 is 15 residues. The CDR3: CASSPQWGGNQPQHF. For the CDR3, the DNA is TGCGCCAGCAGCCCACAGTGGGGCGGCAATCAGCCCCAGCATTTT.